The source of this T cell receptor beta chain is a study of molecular identifiers for immune sequencing clone quantification (dated 2018 in TCRdb). Background on the whole study: For a replicate experiment, the RNA from either 20,000 or 100,000 naive CD8 T cells was divided into five aliquots, and four of those aliquots went on to sequencing. The study was a methods study using CD8 T cells to benchmark molecular-identifier clustering-based TCR repertoire sequencing (MIDCIRS) and TCR RNA copy counting.

This clonotype was detected ten times or more. Its antigen is still unknown. No much larger clone exists at a distance of one base, and base qualities are not known. Library method: PCR. The data were produced on an Illumina HiSeq 4000. Preparation of bulk TCR libraries followed a previously described approach, with the TCR primers listed in Table S5. Purification of total RNA was performed with the Qiagen AllPrep DNA/RNA kit. Before any analysis, reads coming from multiple sequencing runs of the same library were combined into one pool. The authors processed their data as follows. Only reads with exact TCR constant sequence were kept, trimmed to 150 nt, and grouped by their 12-nt molecular barcodes. Reads inside each barcode group were sub-clustered using a 15% Levenshtein threshold, and a quality-weighted consensus sequence was constructed for each RNA molecule. Non-functional sequences were removed, as were lower-count sequences one edit away from another. Barcode sub-clusters with fewer than 20% of the maximum read count were removed, based on fitting two negative binomial distributions. In-frame beta chains were kept once TCRdb had trimmed the public reads at Q25 with fastp and called clones with MiXCR. Each CDR3 protein appears once, grouped with its most common genes and DNA. It is TCRdb's table, rather than the study itself, that gives the V and J calls and clone size. The sample table shows approximately 670,000 distinct CDR3 sequences, and 20% are seen once. Under 0.95% of the sample rests with the top ten.

Clipping removes 6 bases from V and 5 bases from J, with 7 as the unmatched junction base count. From its cysteine to its phenylalanine, the CDR3 spans 13 amino acids. Left in the record is the CDR3 DNA by itself, 39 bases read in frame from the first base. General study outcomes and caveats: Highly expanded clone sizes could be underestimated if identical TCR molecules share a barcode. A single cell's worth of spiked-in Jurkat TCR RNA was reported detectable even among about 1.1 million naive CD8 T cells. When barcode sub-clustering was left out, chimeric consensus sequences inflated TCR diversity, with chimeras reaching as high as 47%. Modeling gave about 3 recovered TCR RNA copies per cell versus 7.5 to 10 by digital PCR, implying roughly 29% capture efficiency. In CMV-specific effector cells, clones with more than 20 RNA copies accounted for over 97% of molecules, whereas in naive cells such clones accounted for under 1%. The naive libraries included spiked-in Jurkat TCR RNA (over nine copies' worth), and this RNA is not part of the donor repertoire.

Libraries of naive CD8 T cells were built from anywhere between about 18,000 and 1,000,000 sorted cells, with 10%, 30% or 50% of the purified RNA used. Naive CD8 T cells were FACS-sorted as CD8+CD4-CCR7+CD45RA+ on a BD FACSAria II into RLT Plus buffer. To test detection sensitivity, Jurkat RNA equivalent to more than 8 TCR copies was spiked into samples of about 17,000-1,100,000 naive CD8 T cells. CD8 T cells were enriched with RosetteSep CD8+ T Cell Enrichment Cocktail and Ficoll-Paque, followed by ACK red cell lysis. The chain links TRBV12-3 or TRBV12-4 with TRBJ2-7; TRBD2 matches 7 bases in the middle. The receptor was derived from a human donor in good health. Some libraries in this study had Jurkat cell RNA spiked in. Sequenced sample: naive CD8+ T cells from blood, with Jurkat cell RNA spiked in. The cell subset or site label corresponds to: FACS-sorted CD8+CD4-CCR7+CD45RA+ naive T cells. The CDR3 sequence is CASSPSGAHEQYF. In nucleotide form, the sequence is TGTGCCAGCAGCCCAAGCGGGGCCCACGAGCAGTACTTC.